This T cell receptor beta chain was found in a study of blood T cell repertoires in COVID-19 (dated by TCRdb to the early 2020s). Background for the entire study: The collaborator samples originated in the United States, Italy and Spain and spanned the acute and convalescent phases of COVID-19. The material from the prospective study consisted of cDNA or gDNA derived from T cells, B-cell-depleted T cells, or PBMCs. Where available, HLA class I and class II types were taken from metadata supplied by the sample provider and were not determined by assay-based typing. The samples were drawn from two sources: the first 160 participants of the ongoing ImmuneRACE study, and about 1,300 subjects contributed by 6 global collaborators. The repertoires were released in a freely available public database meant as a resource for research on the immune response to SARS-CoV-2. Subjects who had been exposed to COVID-19, were actively infected with it, or had recovered from it provided the deeply sampled blood TCRbeta repertoires that made up the dataset. A de-identified subject ID, COVID-19 status, age in years and sex were almost always included in the sample metadata. What the study reported, not specific to this receptor: Clinical and demographic metadata were provided uncurated, with the amount varying by source and participant.

Enrolling through a virtual design, the prospective study's participants ranged in age from roughly 18 to 89 years and lived across roughly 24 United States geographic areas. In the prospective study, participants were assigned to cohorts based on the clinical history participants reported in a screening survey and a study questionnaire. Recovered participants in ImmuneRACE Cohort 3 were defined as having two consecutive negative NP/OP PCR tests, clearance from a healthcare professional, or resolution of symptoms. In the prospective study, whole blood, serum and a nasopharyngeal or oropharyngeal swab were collected from each participant by mobile phlebotomists. Prospective study participants could optionally give additional blood draws and questionnaires over an approximately 2-month period. Before DNA extraction, blood samples from the prospective study were shipped at room temperature or frozen.

About this clone: This receptor's antigen is unknown. No much larger clonotype is one base removed from it; base qualities were not supplied.

TCRbeta CDR3 regions were amplified from genomic DNA by means of the immunoSEQ Assay, a bias-controlled multiplex PCR. As for the original processing: The number of nucleated cells in each sample was estimated from the amplification of reference gene primers within the assay. To quantify the absolute abundance of each unique TCRbeta CDR3 rearrangement, sequence reads were collapsed and filtered. For each sample, productive Simpson clonality was calculated by taking the square root of Simpson's diversity index across productive rearrangements. TCRdb retrieved this table from immuneACCESS and kept in-frame rearrangements only. Not all clones are present; in checked studies, unresolved V genes account for under half, and no reason is known for the remainder. That table furnishes V, J and clone size, whereas the DNA furnished D and trimming. The sample profile shows a few hundred thousand clones; 70% to 90% of them were found once. The ten largest clones capture approximately 5% of the sample.

This clonotype originated in a woman younger than 45 who had recovered from COVID-19. The sequencing input was PBMCs or T cells enriched from blood (not recorded which).

The CDR3 region: CASSLGRGYGYTF. The nucleotides read TGTGCCAGCAGCTTGGGGAGGGGCTATGGCTACACCTTC. The chain is made from TRBV5-5 and TRBJ1-2; TRBD1 is perhaps the D gene, given 5 matching bases. Spanning cysteine to phenylalanine, the CDR3 consists of 13 amino acids. The read is trimmed to its CDR3 DNA, 39 bases read in frame from base 1. The junction shows trimming of 0 bases on V and 4 bases on J, plus 7 bases between the germline ends. From a lookup of the germline V gene (reference sequence), CDR1 and CDR2 are SGHKS and YYEKEE.